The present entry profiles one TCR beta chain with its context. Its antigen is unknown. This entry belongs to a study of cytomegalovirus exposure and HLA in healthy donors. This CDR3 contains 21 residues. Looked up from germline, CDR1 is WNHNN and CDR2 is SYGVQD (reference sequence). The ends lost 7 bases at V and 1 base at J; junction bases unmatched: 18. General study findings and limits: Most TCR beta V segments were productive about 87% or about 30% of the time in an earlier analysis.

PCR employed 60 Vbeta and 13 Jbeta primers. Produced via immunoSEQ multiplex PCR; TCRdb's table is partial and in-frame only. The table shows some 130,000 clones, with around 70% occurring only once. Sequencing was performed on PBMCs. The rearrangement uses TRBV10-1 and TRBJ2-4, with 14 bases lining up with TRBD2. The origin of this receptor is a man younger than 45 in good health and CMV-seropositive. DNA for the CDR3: TGCGCCAGCAATCGGGCGGAGGGAGGACTAGCGGGAGGAACGGCCAAAAACATTCAGTACTTC. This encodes CASNRAEGGLAGGTAKNIQYF.